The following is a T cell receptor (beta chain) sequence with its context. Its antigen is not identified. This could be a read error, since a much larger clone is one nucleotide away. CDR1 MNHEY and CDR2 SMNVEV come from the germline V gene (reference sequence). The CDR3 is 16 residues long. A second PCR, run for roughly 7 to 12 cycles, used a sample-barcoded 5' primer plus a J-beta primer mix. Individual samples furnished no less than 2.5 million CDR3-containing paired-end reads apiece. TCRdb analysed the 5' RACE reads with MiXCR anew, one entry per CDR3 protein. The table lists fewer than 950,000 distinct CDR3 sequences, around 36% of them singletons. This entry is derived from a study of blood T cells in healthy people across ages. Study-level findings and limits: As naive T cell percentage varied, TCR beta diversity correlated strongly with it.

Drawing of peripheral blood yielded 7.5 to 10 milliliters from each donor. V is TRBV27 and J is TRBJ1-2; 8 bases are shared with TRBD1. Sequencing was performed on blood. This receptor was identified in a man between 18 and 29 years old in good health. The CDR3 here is CASSSRQGLLTNGFTF. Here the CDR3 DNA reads TGTGCCAGCAGTTCCCGACAGGGGCTTTTAACTAATGGCTTCACCTTC.